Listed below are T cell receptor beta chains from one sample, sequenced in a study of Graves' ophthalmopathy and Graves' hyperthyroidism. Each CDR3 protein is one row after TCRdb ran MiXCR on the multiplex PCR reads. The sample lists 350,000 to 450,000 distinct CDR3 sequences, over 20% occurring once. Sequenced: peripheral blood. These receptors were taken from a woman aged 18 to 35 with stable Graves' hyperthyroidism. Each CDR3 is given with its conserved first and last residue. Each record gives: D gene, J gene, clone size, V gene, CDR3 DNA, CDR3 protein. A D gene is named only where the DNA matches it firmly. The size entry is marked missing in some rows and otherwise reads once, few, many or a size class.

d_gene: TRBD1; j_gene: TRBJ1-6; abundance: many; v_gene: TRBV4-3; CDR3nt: TGCGCCAGCAGCCATGGGGCCGGGACAGCAAATTCACCCCTCCACTTT; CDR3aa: CASSHGAGTANSPLHF
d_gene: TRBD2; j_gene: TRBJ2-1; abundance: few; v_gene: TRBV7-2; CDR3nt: TGTGCCAGCACCTTGGGGACTAGCCCCTACAATGAGAAGTTCTTC; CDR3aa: CASTLGTSPYNEKFF
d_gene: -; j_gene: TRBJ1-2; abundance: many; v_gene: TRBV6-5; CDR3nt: TGTGCCAGCAGTTACTCGCGGGATAACTATGGCTACACCTTC; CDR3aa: CASSYSRDNYGYTF
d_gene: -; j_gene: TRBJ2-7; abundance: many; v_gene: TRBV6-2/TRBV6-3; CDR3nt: TGTGCCAGCACCTCCCCAGGGGTGAGGTCCTACGAGCAGTACTTC; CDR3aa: CASTSPGVRSYEQYF
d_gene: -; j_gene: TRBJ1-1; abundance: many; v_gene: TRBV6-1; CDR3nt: TGTGCCAGCAGCCCCCCGGGGCGAACTGAAGCTTTCTTT; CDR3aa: CASSPPGRTEAFF
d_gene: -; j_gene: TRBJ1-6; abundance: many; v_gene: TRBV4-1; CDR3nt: TGCGCCAGCAGCCAAGAGGCCACAGGGAGCTCCTATAATTCACCCCTCCACTTT; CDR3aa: CASSQEATGSSYNSPLHF
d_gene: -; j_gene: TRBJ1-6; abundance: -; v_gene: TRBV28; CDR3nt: TGTGCCAGCAGTTGGCGGAAAGATATTGATAATTCACCCCTCCACTTT; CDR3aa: CASSWRKDIDNSPLHF
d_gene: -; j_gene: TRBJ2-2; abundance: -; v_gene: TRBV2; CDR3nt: TGTGCCAGCAGGGATCCAGCGAACACCGGGGAGCTGTTTTTT; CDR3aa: CASRDPANTGELFF
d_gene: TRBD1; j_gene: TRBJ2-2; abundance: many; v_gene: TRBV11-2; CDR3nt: TGTGCCAGCAGGTTACAGGGGGCGCTTCCCGGGGAGCTGTTTTTT; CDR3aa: CASRLQGALPGELFF
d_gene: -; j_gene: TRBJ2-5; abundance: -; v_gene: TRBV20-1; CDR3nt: TGCAGTGGGCGGGACCCCTTGCAAGAGACCCAGTACTTC; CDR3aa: CSGRDPLQETQYF
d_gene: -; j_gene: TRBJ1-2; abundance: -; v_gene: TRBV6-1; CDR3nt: TGTGCCAGCACCGCACCCGGGCCAGGGGATGGCTACACCTTC; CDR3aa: CASTAPGPGDGYTF
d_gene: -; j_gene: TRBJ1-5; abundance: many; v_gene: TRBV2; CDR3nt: TGTGCCAGCAGTGTGCAGCGACATAGCAATCAGCCCCAGCATTTT; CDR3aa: CASSVQRHSNQPQHF
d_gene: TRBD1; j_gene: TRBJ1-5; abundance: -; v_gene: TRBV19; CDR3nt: TGTGCCAGTAATCCGGGACAGATTAGCAATCAGCCCCAGCATTTT; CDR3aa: CASNPGQISNQPQHF
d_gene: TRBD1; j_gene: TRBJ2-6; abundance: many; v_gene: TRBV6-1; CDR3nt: TGTGCCAGCTCGGACAGGATCAGCTCTGGGGCCAACGTCCTGACTTTC; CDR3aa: CASSDRISSGANVLTF
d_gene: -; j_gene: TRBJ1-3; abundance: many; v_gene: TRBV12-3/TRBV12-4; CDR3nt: TGTGCCAGCAGACCGGTATCGTCGGGAAACACCATATATTTT; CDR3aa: CASRPVSSGNTIYF
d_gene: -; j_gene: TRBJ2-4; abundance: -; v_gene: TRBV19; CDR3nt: TGTGCCAGTAGTATAGACGGGGGGCGGGCCAAAAACATTCAGTACTTC; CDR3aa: CASSIDGGRAKNIQYF
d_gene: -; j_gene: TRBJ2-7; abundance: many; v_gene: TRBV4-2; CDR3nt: TGTGCCAGCAGCCAAGGGGTAGCTACAGAGCAGTACTTC; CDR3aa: CASSQGVATEQYF
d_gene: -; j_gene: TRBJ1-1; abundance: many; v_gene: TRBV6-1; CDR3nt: TGTGCCAGCAGTCAAAGTACAGGGTTCGGGGAAGCTTTCTTT; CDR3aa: CASSQSTGFGEAFF
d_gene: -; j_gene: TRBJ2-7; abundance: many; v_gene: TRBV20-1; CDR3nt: TGCAGTGCTAGAAGTCTCGGGAACTCCTACGAGCAGTACTTC; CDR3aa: CSARSLGNSYEQYF
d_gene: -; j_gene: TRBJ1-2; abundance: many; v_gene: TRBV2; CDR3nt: TGTGCCAGCAGCCCCAGGACTCCAACCTATGGCTACACCTTC; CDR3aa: CASSPRTPTYGYTF
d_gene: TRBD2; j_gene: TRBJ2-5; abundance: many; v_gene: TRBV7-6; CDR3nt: TGTGCCAGCAGCTTGACTAGCGGGAGGGCCGAGGAGACCCAGTACTTC; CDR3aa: CASSLTSGRAEETQYF
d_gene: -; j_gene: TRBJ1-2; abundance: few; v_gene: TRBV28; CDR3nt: TGTGCCAGCAGTTTACGGGGGGCTGAGGGCTACACCTTC; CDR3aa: CASSLRGAEGYTF
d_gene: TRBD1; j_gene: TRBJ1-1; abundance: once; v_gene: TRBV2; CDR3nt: TGTGCCAGCAGTGAGGCGGGACAGCTGAACACTGAAGCTTTCTTT; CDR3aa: CASSEAGQLNTEAFF
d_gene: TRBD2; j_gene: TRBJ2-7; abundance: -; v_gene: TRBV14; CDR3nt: TGTGCCAGCAGCCAAGGAAGGCTCTTTATTAAAGGGACTAGCGGGAGGTTCTACGAGCAGTACTTC; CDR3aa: CASSQGRLFIKGTSGRFYEQYF
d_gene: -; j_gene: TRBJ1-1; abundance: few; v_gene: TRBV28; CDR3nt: TGTGCCAGCACTCTACCGGGACGGGGGATTGGCGCTTTCTTT; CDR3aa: CASTLPGRGIGAFF
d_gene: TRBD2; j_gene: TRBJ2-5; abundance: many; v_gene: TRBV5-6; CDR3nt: TGTGCCAGCAGCTTGCAGCTAGCGGGAGGGGAGACCCAGTACTTC; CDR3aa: CASSLQLAGGETQYF
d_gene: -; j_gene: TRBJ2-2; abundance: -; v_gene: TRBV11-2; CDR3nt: TGTGCCAGCAGCAAGTCCGGGACCAACACCGGGGAGCTGTTTTTT; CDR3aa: CASSKSGTNTGELFF
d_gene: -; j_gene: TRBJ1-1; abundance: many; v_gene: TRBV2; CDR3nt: TGTGCCAGCAGGGACTCCCGGGGGCACCGGGTAAACACTGAAGCTTTCTTT; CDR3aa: CASRDSRGHRVNTEAFF
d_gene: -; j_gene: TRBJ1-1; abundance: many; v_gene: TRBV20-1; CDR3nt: TGCAGTGCTAGGGGGAGGGTTCTGAACACTGAAGCTTTCTTT; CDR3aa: CSARGRVLNTEAFF
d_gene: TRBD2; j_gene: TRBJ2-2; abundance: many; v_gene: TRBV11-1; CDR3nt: TGTGCCAGCAGCCCGAGGCGACTAGCGGGATTCACGAACACCGGGGAGCTGTTTTTT; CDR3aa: CASSPRRLAGFTNTGELFF
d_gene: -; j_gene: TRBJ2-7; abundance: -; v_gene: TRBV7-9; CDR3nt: TGTGCCAGCAGCTTGGGAGGGGGCGCTTTCTACGAGCAGTACTTC; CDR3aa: CASSLGGGAFYEQYF
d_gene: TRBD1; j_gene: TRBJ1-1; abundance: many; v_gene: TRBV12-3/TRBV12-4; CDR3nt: TGTGCCAGCAGCCCGGACAGGCGCGGGGTAGCTTTCTTT; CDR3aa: CASSPDRRGVAFF
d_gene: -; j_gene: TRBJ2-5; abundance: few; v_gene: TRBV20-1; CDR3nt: TGCAGTGCTAGTAGGCAGGGTGTGATGACCCAGTACTTC; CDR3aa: CSASRQGVMTQYF
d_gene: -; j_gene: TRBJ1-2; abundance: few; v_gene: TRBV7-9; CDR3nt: TGTGCCAGCAGCCCGACTTGGGGAAGCAACAACTATGGCTACACCTTC; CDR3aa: CASSPTWGSNNYGYTF
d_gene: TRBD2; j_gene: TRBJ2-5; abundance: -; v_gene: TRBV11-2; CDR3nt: TGTGCCAGCAGCTGGCAGCGGGGGGAGACCCAGTACTTC; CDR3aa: CASSWQRGETQYF
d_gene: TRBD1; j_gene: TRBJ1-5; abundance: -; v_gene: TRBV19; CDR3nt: TGTGCCAGTAGGGAACAGGGGCTGGGCAATCAGCCCCAGCATTTT; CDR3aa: CASREQGLGNQPQHF
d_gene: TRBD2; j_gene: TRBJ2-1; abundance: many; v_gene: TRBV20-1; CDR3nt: TGCAGTGCTAGGGACAGAGCGGGAGTGCGGTCCTACAATGAGCAGTTCTTC; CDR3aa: CSARDRAGVRSYNEQFF
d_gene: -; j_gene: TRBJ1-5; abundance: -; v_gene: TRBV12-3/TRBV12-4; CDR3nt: TGTGCCAGCAGTCGGGACCGACGCTATCAGCCCCAGCATTTT; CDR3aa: CASSRDRRYQPQHF
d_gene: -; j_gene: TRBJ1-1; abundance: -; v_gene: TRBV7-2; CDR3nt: TGTGCCAGCAGCTCTCAAAAGGGGTACACTGAAGCTTTCTTT; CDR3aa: CASSSQKGYTEAFF
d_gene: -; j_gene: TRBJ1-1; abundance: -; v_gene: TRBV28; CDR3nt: TGTGCCAGCAGTGGTCATACGCGGGGGACTGAAGCTTTCTTT; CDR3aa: CASSGHTRGTEAFF
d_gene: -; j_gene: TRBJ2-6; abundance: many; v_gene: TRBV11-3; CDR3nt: TGTGCCAGCATCCCCATCCGGAGGGTCACTGGGGCCAACGTCCTGACTTTC; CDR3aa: CASIPIRRVTGANVLTF
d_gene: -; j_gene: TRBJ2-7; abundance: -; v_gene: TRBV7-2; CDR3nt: TGTGCCAGCAGCTTAGGGGGGGATCCCTACGAGCAGTACTTC; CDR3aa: CASSLGGDPYEQYF
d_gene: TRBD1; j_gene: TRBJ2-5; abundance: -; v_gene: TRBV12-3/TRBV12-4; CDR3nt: TGTGCCAGCAGCACGACAGGGCGCCGAGAGACCCAGTACTTC; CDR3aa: CASSTTGRRETQYF
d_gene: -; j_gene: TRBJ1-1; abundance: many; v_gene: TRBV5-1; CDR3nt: TGCGCCAGCAGCCCCGACAGTAACACTGAAGCTTTCTTT; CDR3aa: CASSPDSNTEAFF
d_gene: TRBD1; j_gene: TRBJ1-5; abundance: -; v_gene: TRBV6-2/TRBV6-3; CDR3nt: TGTGCCAGCAGCATTAGATGGACAGGTAATAGCAATCAGCCCCAGCATTTT; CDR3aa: CASSIRWTGNSNQPQHF
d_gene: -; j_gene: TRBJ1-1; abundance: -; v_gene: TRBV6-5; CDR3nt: TGTGCCAGCAGTTACTCCTTGGGTCGGAACACTGAAGCTTTCTTT; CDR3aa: CASSYSLGRNTEAFF
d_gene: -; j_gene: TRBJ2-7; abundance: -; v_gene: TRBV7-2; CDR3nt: TGTGCCAGCAGCAGAGACTCGGGGGCAACCTACGAGCAGTACTTC; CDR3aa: CASSRDSGATYEQYF
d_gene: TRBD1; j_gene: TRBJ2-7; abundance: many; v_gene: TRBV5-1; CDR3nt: TGCGCCAGCAGTCGGACAGGGCTCGGGGAGCAGTACTTC; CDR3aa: CASSRTGLGEQYF
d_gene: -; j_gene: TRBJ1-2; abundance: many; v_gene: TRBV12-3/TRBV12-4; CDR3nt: TGTGCCTCCTGGGGTTTCCCTTATGGCTACACCTTC; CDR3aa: CASWGFPYGYTF
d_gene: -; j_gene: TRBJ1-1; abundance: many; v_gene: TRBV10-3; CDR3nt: TGTGCCATCAGTGAACGGACAGCGAACACTGAAGCTTTCTTT; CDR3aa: CAISERTANTEAFF
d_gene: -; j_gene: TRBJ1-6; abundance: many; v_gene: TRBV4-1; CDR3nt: TGCGCCAGCAGCCAACTCCCGGGCTCCTATAATTCACCCCTCCACTTT; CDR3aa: CASSQLPGSYNSPLHF
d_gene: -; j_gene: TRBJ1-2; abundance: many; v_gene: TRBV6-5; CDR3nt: TGTGCCAGCAGTTACCATGAGAGACATGGCTACACCTTC; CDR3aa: CASSYHERHGYTF
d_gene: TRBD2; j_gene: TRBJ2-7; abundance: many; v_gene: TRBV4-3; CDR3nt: TGCGCCAGCAGCCAAGAAGCGCGGGAGCTGCCCAACGAGCAGTACTTC; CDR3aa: CASSQEARELPNEQYF